One and the same sample provided the 19 T cell receptor beta chains below, sequenced in a study of shared clonotypes between healthy human individuals. Measured with immunoSEQ multiplex PCR; TCRdb has only the in-frame clones, and not every one. Seen here are around 690,000 clones, less than 95% observed once, and the top ten hold roughly 36%. Sample: memory CD8+ T cells from PBMCs. Documented subset: CD45RO+ cells pooled with CCR7-negative TemRA cells. These receptors all stem from a young man in good health. Some clones in this sample may be carry-over from other donors' samples.

For the CDR3, the DNA is TGTGCCAGCAGCGTAGTGGATAATTCACCCCTCCACTTT. This sequence encodes CASSVVDNSPLHF. J is TRBJ1-6 and V is TRBV9, with D unresolved. Germline loops: CDR1 SGDLS, CDR2 YYNGEE. CDR3 length equals 13 residues. V lost 0 bases and J lost 5, with 3 bases in between.

The chain joins TRBV9 to TRBJ2-3; D ambiguous. The CDR3 extends over 14 amino acids. The V end lost 4 bases, the J end lost 0 bases, and 9 bases lay between the germline ends. From germline, CDR1 is SGDLS and CDR2 YYNGEE. The CDR3 coding sequence is TGTGCCAGCAGCAATCCATATAGCACAGATACGCAGTATTTT. It encodes CASSNPYSTDTQYF.

The rearrangement links TRBV19 to TRBJ2-2; 12 bases are shared with TRBD1. This CDR3 comprises 16 residues. Germline CDR1 LNHDA, CDR2 SQIVND (reference sequence). With 6 bases clipped from V and 6 bases from J, the junction kept 8 bases outside the gene matches. The CDR3 DNA sequence: TGTGCCAGTAGCAAGCTCCGGGACAGGGGGCCCGGGGAGCTGTTTTTT. Its protein product is CASSKLRDRGPGELFF.

This chain links TRBV5-6 with TRBJ2-7; D is unclear. CDR1 and CDR2 (germline): SGHDT, YYEEEE. V lost 4 bases and J 0 bases, leaving 8 bases between the germline ends. The CDR3 runs 13 residues. CDR3 DNA: TGTGCCAGCAGCCGGCTTACCTCCTACGAGCAGTACTTC. This encodes CASSRLTSYEQYF.

The chain recombines TRBV5-1 with TRBJ1-1; the D is unclear. The CDR3 covers 15 residues. The V end lost 0 bases, the J end lost 5 bases, and 14 bases lay between the germline ends. From germline, CDR1 is SGHRS and CDR2 YFSETQ. The CDR3 DNA reads as TGCGCCAGCAGCTTGGAAACAGCCCTTGGAACTGAAGCTTTCTTT. Amino acid sequence: CASSLETALGTEAFF. The entire variable domain, with the rest obtained from reference TRBV5-1 and TRBJ1-1, is as follows: KAGVTQTPRYLIKTRGQQVTLSCSPISGHRSVSWYQQTPGQGLQFLFEYFSETQRNKGNFPGRFSGRQFSNSRSEMNVSTLELGDSALYLCASSLETALGTEAFFGQGTRLTVV.

This clone came up once. The chain uses TRBV9 and TRBJ2-7; TRBD2 matches 11 bases. Germline V CDR1 and CDR2: SGDLS, YYNGEE. This CDR3 has 14 amino acids. V was clipped by 3 bases and J by 7 bases; unmatched bases: 6. The CDR3 nucleotides read TGTGCCAGCAGCGCTAGCGGGAGGAAACCGGAGCAGTACTTC. Translation: CASSASGRKPEQYF.

The CDR3 here is CASSLGLAGAYTGELFF. CDR3 in DNA: TGTGCCAGCTCACTGGGACTAGCGGGAGCGTATACCGGGGAGCTGTTTTTT. The V and J genes are TRBV18 and TRBJ2-2; 14 bases agree with TRBD2. CDR3 size: 17 residues. Germline loops: CDR1 KGHSH, CDR2 LQKENI. V shed 4 bases and J 5 bases; nucleotides not matched to a gene: 6.

This chain uses TRBV6-1 with TRBJ2-7; the match to TRBD2 covers 11 bases. The CDR3 is 15 amino acids. The V and J ends lost 3 bases and 3 bases, in that order; junction bases with no gene match: 4. Germline lookup yields CDR1 MNHNS and CDR2 SASEGT. This CDR3 is CASSDLAGGGYEQYF. The CDR3 DNA reads as TGTGCCAGCAGTGACCTAGCGGGAGGAGGCTACGAGCAGTACTTC.

The sample holds a few counts of this clone. This chain uses TRBV2 with TRBJ1-1, with 11 bases lining up with TRBD1. Germline assignment: CDR1 SNHLY and CDR2 FYNNEI. V lost 6 bases to trimming and J lost 11 bases; unmatched junction nucleotides: 17. The length of the CDR3 is 16 residues. CDR3 protein: CASSYEARTGGGFAFF. The CDR3 region has the DNA TGTGCCAGCAGCTATGAAGCAAGGACAGGGGGCGGGTTTGCTTTCTTT.

V and J are TRBV4-1 and TRBJ2-7; 8 bases align to TRBD1. The CDR3 is 15 residues long. Germline values: CDR1 MGHRA, CDR2 YSYEKL. V gave up 2 bases and J gave up 3 bases; unmatched junction bases: 6. The DNA for the CDR3 is TGCGCCAGCAGCCAACTTCCGGGACAGGTCTACGAGCAGTACTTC. Translating gives CASSQLPGQVYEQYF.

J is TRBJ2-1 and V is TRBV9; no clear D gene. V lost 0 bases to trimming and J lost 4 bases, with 11 bases between them. Germline lookup yields CDR1 SGDLS and CDR2 YYNGEE. This CDR3 spans 15 amino acids. The CDR3 reads CASSVVLSEYNEQFF. The CDR3 DNA is TGTGCCAGCAGCGTAGTCCTGAGTGAGTACAATGAGCAGTTCTTC.

The chain carries TRBV7-2 and TRBJ2-7, with D possibly TRBD2 on 6 matching bases. Trimming shortened V by 5 bases and J by 4 bases, and 18 bases separated the two germline ends. Germline V CDR1 and CDR2: SGHTA, FQGNSA. The CDR3 length is 15 residues. The CDR3 nucleotides are TGTGCCAGCAGCAAAGATCCGGGACTCTTATACGAGCAGTACTTC. Residues: CASSKDPGLLYEQYF.

The chain combines TRBV7-8 with TRBJ1-4; D is ambiguous. Germline lookup yields CDR1 SGHVS and CDR2 FQNEAQ. The CDR3 spans 16 residues. The V gene lost 0 bases and the J gene lost 2 bases, with 10 bases spanning the gap. The CDR3 DNA sequence: TGTGCCAGCAGCTTAGCGCTAACCCGGACTAATGAAAAACTGTTTTTT. This gives the protein CASSLALTRTNEKLFF.

The CDR3 reads CASSQSIPGLADTYEQYF. CDR3 bases: TGCGCCAGCAGCCAATCCATCCCCGGCCTAGCGGACACCTACGAGCAGTACTTC. This chain joins TRBV4-1 and TRBJ2-7; 7 bases are a match to TRBD2. The CDR3 runs 18 residues. Per germline, CDR1 MGHRA and CDR2 YSYEKL. J lost 2 bases, V lost 2 bases, and 15 bases had no gene match.

The chain carries TRBV2 and TRBJ2-3, with TRBD2 as a possible D gene (6 bases). The V gene lost 5 bases and the J gene lost 4 bases, with 19 bases spanning the gap. Germline V gene sequence: CDR1 SNHLY, CDR2 FYNNEI. The CDR3 loop spans 16 amino acids. CDR3 residues: CASSSVPGGVSDTQYF. CDR3 nucleotides: TGTGCCAGCAGTTCTGTCCCGGGCGGGGTGTCAGATACGCAGTATTTT.

This rearrangement joins TRBV7-8 to TRBJ1-5; maybe TRBD1 (5 bases). With 1 base removed from V and 1 base from J, the gap between germline ends came to 8 bases. The CDR3 runs to 15 residues. Germline lookup yields CDR1 SGHVS and CDR2 FQNEAQ. The CDR3 DNA reads TGTGCCAGCAGCTTAGTGAGACAGAGCAATCAGCCCCAGCATTTT. Translated, it gives CASSLVRQSNQPQHF.

This rearrangement joins TRBV11-2 to TRBJ1-1; D is undetermined. V lost 5 bases, J lost 0 bases, and 16 bases lay in between. This CDR3 spans 16 amino acids. CDR1 is SGHAT, CDR2 FQNNGV, per germline. The CDR3 protein is CASSVGRSKMNTEAFF. CDR3 sequence (DNA): TGTGCCAGCAGCGTTGGTAGGAGTAAAATGAACACTGAAGCTTTCTTT.

The chain recombines TRBV11-2 with TRBJ2-1; D is unresolved. CDR3 size: 11 residues. Germline CDR1 and CDR2: SGHAT and FQNNGV. V was shortened by 5 bases and J by 16 bases, with 15 bases between the two germline ends. CDR3 sequence reads: CASSPTDTIFF. The CDR3 DNA is TGTGCCAGCAGCCCCACCGACACGATATTCTTC.

The chain has TRBV7-9 and TRBJ1-1; 7 nucleotides agree with TRBD1. Germline CDR1 SEHNR, CDR2 FQNEAQ (reference sequence). Losses at the gene ends were 0 bases for V and 11 bases for J; bases not matched to a gene: 9. The CDR3 contains 14 residues. As DNA, the CDR3 is TGTGCCAGCAGCTTAGCGCGGGAGGGGGCGACGGCTTTCTTT. This codes for CASSLAREGATAFF.